This T cell receptor (beta chain) originates from a study of metastatic and nonmetastatic thyroid tumors. No treatment of any kind had been given to any patient before thyroid surgery. With MiXCR, TCRdb called clones anew from the PCR reads. The sample lists around 25,000 clones, approximately 22% seen once, with roughly 4.4% in the top ten. The CDR3 runs 16 residues. The junction had 17 bases not matched to a gene; V was cut back by 6 bases and J by 9 bases. Germline V CDR1 and CDR2: SGHRS, YFSETQ. This chain connects TRBV5-1 to TRBJ2-2, with 7 bases that match TRBD2. The receptor comes from a female donor with papillary thyroid cancer or a benign thyroid nodule (not recorded which). Some clones in this sample may be carry-over from other donors' samples. The sample was adjacent normal tissue. The CDR3 DNA reads TGCGCCAGCATAGACGTCCGCTCGGGGGGTTATAGGGAGCTGTTTTTT. Protein product: CASIDVRSGGYRELFF. Together with reference TRBV5-1 and TRBJ2-2, the CDR3 gives the full variable domain: KAGVTQTPRYLIKTRGQQVTLSCSPISGHRSVSWYQQTPGQGLQFLFEYFSETQRNKGNFPGRFSGRQFSNSRSEMNVSTLELGDSALYLCASIDVRSGGYRELFFGEGSRLTVL.